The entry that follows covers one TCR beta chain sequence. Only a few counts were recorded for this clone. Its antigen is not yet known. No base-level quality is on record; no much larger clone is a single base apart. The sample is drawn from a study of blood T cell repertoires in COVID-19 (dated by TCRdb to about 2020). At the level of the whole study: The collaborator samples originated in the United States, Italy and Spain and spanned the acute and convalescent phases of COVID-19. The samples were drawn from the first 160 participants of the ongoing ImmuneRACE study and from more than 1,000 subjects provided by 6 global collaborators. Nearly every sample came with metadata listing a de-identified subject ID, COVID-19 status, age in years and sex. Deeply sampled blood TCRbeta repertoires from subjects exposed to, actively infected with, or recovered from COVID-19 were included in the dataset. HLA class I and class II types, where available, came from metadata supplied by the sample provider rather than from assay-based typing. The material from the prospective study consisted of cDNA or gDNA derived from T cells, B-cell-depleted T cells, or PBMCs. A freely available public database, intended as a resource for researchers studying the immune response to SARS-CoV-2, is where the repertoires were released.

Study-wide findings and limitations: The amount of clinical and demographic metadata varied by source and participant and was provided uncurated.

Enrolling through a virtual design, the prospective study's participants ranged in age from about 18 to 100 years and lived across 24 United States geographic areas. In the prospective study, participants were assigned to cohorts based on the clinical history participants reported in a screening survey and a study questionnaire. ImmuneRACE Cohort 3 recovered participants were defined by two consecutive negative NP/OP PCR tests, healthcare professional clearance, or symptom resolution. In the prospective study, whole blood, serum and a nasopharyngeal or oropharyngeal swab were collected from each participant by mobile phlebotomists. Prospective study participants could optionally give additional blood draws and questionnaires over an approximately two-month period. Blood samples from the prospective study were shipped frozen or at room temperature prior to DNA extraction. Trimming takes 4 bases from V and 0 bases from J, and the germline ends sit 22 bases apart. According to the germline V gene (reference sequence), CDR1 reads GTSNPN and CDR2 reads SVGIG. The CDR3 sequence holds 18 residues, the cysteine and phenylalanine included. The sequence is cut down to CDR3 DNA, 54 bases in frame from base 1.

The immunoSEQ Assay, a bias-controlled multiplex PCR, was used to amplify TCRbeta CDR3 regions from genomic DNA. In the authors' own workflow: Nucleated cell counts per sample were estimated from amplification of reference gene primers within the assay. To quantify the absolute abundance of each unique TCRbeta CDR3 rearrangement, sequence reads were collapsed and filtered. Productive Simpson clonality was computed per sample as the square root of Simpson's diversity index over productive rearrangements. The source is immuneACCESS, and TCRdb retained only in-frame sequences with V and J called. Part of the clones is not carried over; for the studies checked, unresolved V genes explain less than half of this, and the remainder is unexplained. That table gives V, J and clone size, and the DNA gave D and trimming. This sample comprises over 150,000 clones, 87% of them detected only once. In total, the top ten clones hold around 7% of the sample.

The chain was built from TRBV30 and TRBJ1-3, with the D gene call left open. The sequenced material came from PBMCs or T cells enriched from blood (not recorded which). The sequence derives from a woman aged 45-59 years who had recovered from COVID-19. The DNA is TGTGCCTGGAAAGGGAGGAGCTACCTGACTCTCTCTGGAAACACCATATATTTT. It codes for CAWKGRSYLTLSGNTIYF.